The clone carrying this T cell receptor (beta chain) is labeled as medium-sized. One entry per CDR3 protein, called by TCRdb with MiXCR from the 5' RACE reads. This table holds some 64,000 distinct CDR3 sequences, around a fifth found once. V was cut by 2 bases and J by 5 bases, with 7 bases left in between. CDR1 and CDR2 from the germline V gene are MNHEY and SVGAGI. The CDR3 loop spans 12 amino acids. This TCR was recovered from a female donor with breast cancer. Sequencing was carried out using memory CD4+ T cells sorted from a lymph node. Subset noted: memory CD4+ T cells, CD4+CD45RO+CD25-. This rearrangement joins TRBV6-5 to TRBJ2-7; tentatively, D is TRBD1 (6 bases). The CDR3: CASSYGTNEQYF. The CDR3 DNA reads as TGTGCCAGCAGTTACGGGACAAACGAGCAGTACTTC.